Presented here are 11 T cell receptor beta chains from one specimen sequenced in a study of shared clonotypes between healthy human individuals. TCRdb keeps only in-frame clones here, not all; method: immunoSEQ multiplex PCR. The sample lists around 1.4 million clones; approximately 98.5% were seen once. Sequencing was carried out using naive CD4+ T cells sorted from blood. Sample subset: CD45RA+ positively selected. These receptors were taken from a man in his thirties or forties in good health.

DNA for the CDR3: TGTGCCAGCAGTGGCGGACAGGGGGCGCGGGAGCAGTTCTTC. As protein: CASSGGQGAREQFF. The V and J genes are TRBV6-1 and TRBJ2-1, with 11 bases lining up with TRBD1. J gave up 10 bases and V 4 bases, and 6 bases lay outside the gene matches. This CDR3 has 14 residues. CDR1 and CDR2 from the germline V gene are MNHNS and SASEGT.

The V gene is TRBV4-3, the J gene TRBJ2-4; D call uncertain. This CDR3 region has 13 residues. Trimming took off 1 base at V and 5 bases at J, with 6 bases between the two ends. Germline CDR1 LGHNA, CDR2 YSLEER. The CDR3 here is CASSQAMENIQYF. CDR3 coding DNA: TGCGCCAGCAGCCAAGCTATGGAAAACATTCAGTACTTC.

The chain uses TRBV29-1 and TRBJ2-5; D gene unclear. The germline gives CDR1 SQVTM, CDR2 ANQGSEA. V was clipped by 3 bases and J by 1 base, with 6 bases between them. The CDR3 consists of 12 residues. As DNA, the CDR3 is TGCAGCGTTGAGCCGGCCCAAGAGACCCAGTACTTC. It yields the protein CSVEPAQETQYF. Supplemented by reference TRBV29-1 and TRBJ2-5, the full variable domain reads SAVISQKPSRDICQRGTSLTIQCQVDSQVTMMFWYRQQPGQSLTLIATANQGSEATYESGFVIDKFPISRPNLTFSTLTVSNMSPEDSSIYLCSVEPAQETQYFGPGTRLLVL.

J is TRBJ2-7 and V is TRBV28; 7 bases map to TRBD2. Germline loops: CDR1 MDHEN, CDR2 SYDVKM. The CDR3 runs to 14 residues. Trimming took 5 bases from V and 6 from J; bases not matched to a gene: 10. The CDR3 sequence is CASSTGGTLGEQYF. The CDR3 nucleotides read TGTGCCAGCAGTACGGGGGGTACACTAGGCGAGCAGTACTTC.

The CDR3 loop reads CASSLSGGPYNEQFF. CDR3 coding DNA: TGTGCCAGCAGCTTATCAGGAGGTCCCTACAATGAGCAGTTCTTC. The genes are TRBV5-6 and TRBJ2-1, with D possibly being TRBD2 (5 bases). The CDR3 is 15 amino acids. The germline V gene has CDR1 SGHDT and CDR2 YYEEEE. With 2 bases removed from V and 2 bases from J, the gap between germline ends came to 11 bases.

The rearrangement joins TRBV5-1 to TRBJ2-1; TRBD2 aligns across 12 bases. The CDR3 covers 16 residues. Germline V gene data show CDR1 as SGHRS and CDR2 as YFSETQ. The CDR3 reads CATSRGTSGSYNEQFF. The CDR3 bases are TGCGCGACCAGCCGGGGGACTAGCGGGTCCTACAATGAGCAGTTCTTC.

V is TRBV21-1 and J is TRBJ2-1; the D call in the table, TRBD2, was not verified against the DNA. TRBV21-1 counts as a pseudogene. The CDR3 length is 14 residues. This chain's CDR3 is CARPLSARGNEQFF. DNA of the CDR3: TGTGCCAGGCCTTTGAGCGCCCGAGGAAATGAGCAGTTCTTC.

The chain combines TRBV6-5 with TRBJ2-7, with 10 bases identical to TRBD2. This CDR3 is 15 amino acids long. Germline V gives CDR1 MNHEY, CDR2 SVGAGI. Trimming took 5 bases from V and 1 from J; bases not matched to a gene: 5. CDR3 sequence reads: CASSRSGRLSYEQYF. CDR3 nucleotides: TGTGCCAGCAGTCGTAGCGGGAGGCTGTCCTACGAGCAGTACTTC.

The J gene is TRBJ2-1, the V gene TRBV7-8; 9 nucleotides align to TRBD2. The germline V gene encodes CDR1 SGHVS and CDR2 FQNEAQ. This CDR3 spans 19 amino acids. With V trimmed by 4 bases and J by 4 bases, 17 bases remained unmatched. CDR3 in DNA: TGTGCCAGCAGCTCCGGACTAGCGAGATTAAATACCACTTACAATGAGCAGTTCTTC. Residues: CASSSGLARLNTTYNEQFF. The full variable domain, completed using reference TRBV7-8 and TRBJ2-1, is GAGVSQSPRYKVAKRGQDVALRCDPISGHVSLFWYQQALGQGPEFLTYFQNEAQLDKSGLPSDRFFAERPEGSVSTLKIQRTQQEDSAVYLCASSSGLARLNTTYNEQFFGPGTRLTVL.

V usage is TRBV29-1 and J usage is TRBJ2-1, with TRBD1 as a possible D gene (6 bases). The V end was cut by 7 bases, the J end by 7 bases, with 11 bases between. Looked up from germline, CDR1 is SQVTM and CDR2 is ANQGSEA. The CDR3 extends over 11 amino acids. CDR3 sequence (DNA): TGCAGCGGTAACAGGGAAAATGAGCAGTTCTTC. Translating gives CSGNRENEQFF.

The chain uses TRBV2 and TRBJ2-1, with D maybe TRBD1 (6 bases). Germline V gene lookup returns CDR1 SNHLY and CDR2 FYNNEI. The CDR3 has 13 amino acids. Trimming took 3 bases from V and 5 from J, leaving 8 bases between them. Written as DNA, the CDR3 is TGTGCCAGCAGTGAGAGGACAGACAATGAGCAGTTCTTC. The encoded protein is CASSERTDNEQFF.